The clone carrying this TCR beta chain was counted ten times or more. Antigen unknown. The junction shows a germline mismatch at one end, possibly a read error. This CDR3 is 15 amino acids long. Germline V lookup: CDR1 KGHSH, CDR2 LQKENI. TCRdb processed the 5' RACE reads anew with MiXCR; each CDR3 protein has one entry. The sample lists 300,000 to 400,000 distinct CDR3 sequences, roughly 15% occurring once. This entry is derived from a study of T-cell memory formation after mild COVID-19. At the level of the study: TCR clusters were largely donor specific.

Study results and limitations: Researchers report contracting CD4+ clones mostly in CM and EM, with CD8+ clones in EMRA. Pre-infection memory harbored some responding clones, suggesting cross-reactive memory joined. A second wave expanding day 15 to 37 was CD4+-biased; contracting clones were balanced.

The TCR originated in a young man who had mild COVID-19 (a few samples of this study predate the infection). Cell type and time point are not known. The sequenced sample was PBMCs or a T cell subset sorted from them (not recorded which). The chain links TRBV18 to TRBJ2-5; D not certain. The CDR3 loop is CASSPPGLTQETQYF. In DNA, the CDR3 is TGTGCCAGCTCCCCACCCGGTTTGACACAAGAGACCCAGTACTTC.